This TCR beta chain was sequenced in a study of cytomegalovirus exposure and HLA in healthy donors. General observations from the study: Whilst most TCR sequences proved rare, a subset of public TCRs occurred across many donors.

In the PCR, 60 Vbeta and 13 Jbeta primers were used. Measured with immunoSEQ multiplex PCR; TCRdb has only the in-frame clones, and not every one. The sample records more than 100,000 clones, 60% to 80% being singletons. This CDR3 has 16 amino acids. V gave up 1 base and J gave up 8 bases, with 18 bases separating them. CDR1 and CDR2 (germline): LNHNV, YYDKDF (reference sequence). Despite likely unrecorded immune exposures, the donors were nominally healthy at the time of sampling. For this clone: Its target is unknown.

Sequenced input: PBMCs. V usage is TRBV15 and J usage is TRBJ2-1; D unclear. The receptor comes from a woman aged 60 to 75 in good health and CMV-seronegative. Written as DNA, the CDR3 is TGTGCCACCAGCAGAGCTTCGCTTACCTCCAGGCATGAGCAGTTCTTC. Amino acids: CATSRASLTSRHEQFF.